Reported below is one T cell receptor (beta chain). TCRdb reanalysed the RT-PCR reads using MiXCR and keeps one entry per CDR3 protein. Here the sample spans approximately 720,000 distinct CDR3 sequences, 14% being singletons. This CDR3 has 12 amino acids. Germline V lookup: CDR1 MNHEY, CDR2 SVGAGI. V was shortened by 5 bases and J by 12 bases, with 17 bases between the two germline ends. The sequence derives from a female donor in good health, serving as a healthy control. The sample was memory CD4+ T cells from blood. The chain combines TRBV6-5 with TRBJ2-7; D is perhaps TRBD1 or TRBD2 (6 bases each). In DNA, the CDR3 is TGTGCCAGCAGTACCCCGTCAGGGGAGGCGTACTTC. Protein: CASSTPSGEAYF.